These 13 T cell receptor beta chains were sequenced from one sample in a study of blood T cell repertoires in COVID-19. Libraries were prepared by immunoSEQ multiplex PCR; TCRdb keeps only in-frame clonotypes and omits some of them. This sample has about 93,000 clones; under 90% occur once, and the top ten carry approximately 1.6%. The material sequenced was peripheral blood. All receptors derive from a human donor with active COVID-19. The donor label of this sample is uncertain.

The CDR3 nucleotides read TGTGCCAGCTCAACCGACAGGGTCAGGAACGAGCAGTACTTC. Translated: CASSTDRVRNEQYF. The V call is TRBV18, the J call TRBJ2-7, with 7 positions matching TRBD1. This CDR3 spans 14 amino acids. The trim removed 5 bases at V and 5 bases at J, leaving 9 bases unmatched. Germline V CDR1 and CDR2: KGHSH, LQKENI.

The J gene is TRBJ2-1, the V gene TRBV10-3; 8 bases agree with TRBD2. Germline V gene sequence: CDR1 ENHRY, CDR2 SYGVKD. Unmatched junction bases numbered 3, after V lost 5 bases and J lost 0 bases. CDR3 length: 15 amino acids. CDR3 in DNA: TGTGCCATCAGTATCCGGGGGGGCTCCTACAATGAGCAGTTCTTC. Residues: CAISIRGGSYNEQFF.

DNA of the CDR3: TGCAGTTCACTCGAGCATGAAAAACTGTTTTTT. As protein: CSSLEHEKLFF. The chain couples TRBV20-1 to TRBJ1-4; D is unclear. CDR3 length equals 11 residues. V was shortened by 8 bases and J by 6 bases, with 10 bases between the two germline ends. CDR1 DFQATT and CDR2 SNEGSKA come from the germline V gene (reference sequence).

The chain has TRBV2 and TRBJ2-7, with D possibly being TRBD2 (7 bases). Germline-derived CDR1 and CDR2 are SNHLY and FYNNEI. The CDR3 is made up of 16 amino acids. The V gene lost 3 bases and the J gene lost 6 bases, with 21 bases spanning the gap. The CDR3 protein is CASSDRALRGPGEQYF. CDR3 DNA: TGTGCCAGCAGTGACCGAGCTCTGCGGGGGCCCGGCGAGCAGTACTTC.

The DNA of the CDR3 is TGTGCCAGCAGCTTTAGTGGGAGTTCTGGAACGGGCTACACCTTC. As protein: CASSFSGSSGTGYTF. The chain couples TRBV7-3 to TRBJ1-2; D unclear. Trimming cost V 3 bases and J 8 bases, with 19 bases left between them. The CDR3 consists of 15 residues. CDR1 is SGHTA, CDR2 FQGTGA, per germline. Together with reference TRBV7-3 and TRBJ1-2, the CDR3 gives the full variable domain: GAGVSQTPSNKVTEKGKYVELRCDPISGHTALYWYRQSLGQGPEFLIYFQGTGAADDSGLPNDRFFAVRPEGSVSTLKIQRTERGDSAVYLCASSFSGSSGTGYTFGSGTRLTVV.

This chain uses TRBV4-3 with TRBJ1-2; D not certain. Germline V gene data show CDR1 as LGHNA and CDR2 as YSLEER. The CDR3 consists of 14 residues. Trimming took off 0 bases at V and 8 bases at J, with 13 bases between the two ends. CDR3: CASSQEIGPGGYTF. DNA of the CDR3: TGCGCCAGCAGCCAAGAGATCGGGCCGGGGGGCTACACCTTC.

J is TRBJ1-1 and V is TRBV3-1 (or the pseudogene TRBV3-2); D is ambiguous. The CDR3 is made up of 13 amino acids. CDR1 is LGHDT, CDR2 YNNKEL, per germline (reference sequence). V was pared by 6 bases and J by 1 base, with 9 bases between. This CDR3 is CASRRRQNTEAFF. The CDR3 DNA reads TGTGCCAGCAGACGAAGACAGAACACTGAAGCTTTCTTT.

This chain links TRBV11-2 with TRBJ2-7; D is ambiguous. The germline gives CDR1 SGHAT, CDR2 FQNNGV. Trimming removed 1 base at V and 3 bases at J, with 7 bases between. This CDR3 is built from 13 residues. The CDR3 bases are TGTGCCAGCAGCTTAGGGCAGTTCTACGAGCAGTACTTC. Translating gives CASSLGQFYEQYF.

CDR3 DNA: TGTGCCAGCAGCCAAGATGAGGGTTTCTCCTATAATTCACCCCTCCACTTT. Translated, it gives CASSQDEGFSYNSPLHF. This chain joins TRBV14 and TRBJ1-6, with D uncertain. V was trimmed by 0 bases and J by 0 bases, leaving 9 bases between them. The germline V gene encodes CDR1 SGHDN and CDR2 FVKESK. The CDR3 runs to 17 residues. Using reference TRBV14 and TRBJ1-6 for the parts outside the CDR3, the full variable domain is EAGVTQFPSHSVIEKGQTVTLRCDPISGHDNLYWYRRVMGKEIKFLLHFVKESKQDESGMPNNRFLAERTGGTYSTLKVQPAELEDSGVYFCASSQDEGFSYNSPLHFGNGTRLTVT.

This clone was found a few times. The chain couples TRBV9 to TRBJ2-1, with D possibly being TRBD2 (6 bases). The V gene lost 0 bases and the J gene lost 12 bases, with 19 bases spanning the gap. The CDR3 totals 15 residues. The germline V gene encodes CDR1 SGDLS and CDR2 YYNGEE. The CDR3 DNA is TGTGCCAGCAGCGTAGCCTCCAGACGCGGGGTTATGCAGTTCTTC. Protein product: CASSVASRRGVMQFF.

The sample holds a few counts of this clone. The V call is TRBV24-1, the J call TRBJ1-2; no reliable D call. Trimming shortened V by 4 bases and J by 4 bases, and 12 bases separated the two germline ends. Per germline, CDR1 KGHDR and CDR2 SFDVKD. This CDR3 contains 14 residues. The CDR3 reads CATSDPQVPYGYTF. For the CDR3, the DNA is TGTGCCACCAGTGACCCCCAGGTCCCCTATGGCTACACCTTC.

The chain combines TRBV9 with TRBJ2-7; the match to TRBD1 covers 7 bases. CDR1 is SGDLS, CDR2 YYNGEE, per germline. This CDR3 contains 14 residues. V dropped 0 bases and J dropped 2; count of bases not matched to a gene: 2. The CDR3 nucleotides are TGTGCCAGCAGCGTAGGGGACAGAGCCTACGAGCAGTACTTC. Translated: CASSVGDRAYEQYF.

V and J are TRBV18 and TRBJ2-5; a weak D match, TRBD2 (6 bases). The germline CDR1 and CDR2 sequences are KGHSH and LQKENI. This CDR3 has 15 amino acids. V lost 6 bases and J lost 2, with 16 bases in between. CDR3 DNA sequence: TGTGCCAGCTCCCCGACTGCGGGGTTACAAGAGACCCAGTACTTC. It yields the protein CASSPTAGLQETQYF.